Listed below are T cell receptor beta chains from one sample, sequenced in a study of neoadjuvant anti-PD-1 for oral cavity cancer. TCRdb keeps only in-frame clones here, not all; method: immunoSEQ multiplex PCR. The sample yields around 9,700 clones, over 40% seen once. The material was tumor tissue, obtained before nivolumab (anti-PD-1) treatment. These receptor sequences come from a person between 40 and 79 years old with oral cavity squamous cell carcinoma. Both conserved end residues are part of each CDR3. D genes are given only for firm matches. A row's size may be missing; if present it is once, few, many or a size class.

clone size: .; D gene: .; CDR3 length: 17; J gene: TRBJ1-3; V gene: TRBV10-3; CDR3 DNA: TGTGCCATCAGTGAGTCAATAGCCAGCTCCCCTGGAAACACCATATATTTT; CDR3 protein: CAISESIASSPGNTIYF
clone size: few; D gene: .; CDR3 length: 13; J gene: TRBJ1-1; V gene: TRBV19; CDR3 DNA: TGTGCCAGTAGTATAGCCCACCCCAGTGAAGCTTTCTTT; CDR3 protein: CASSIAHPSEAFF
clone size: .; D gene: .; CDR3 length: 14; J gene: TRBJ1-4; V gene: TRBV10-3; CDR3 DNA: TGTGCCATCAAATTCAGGAAATCACGAGAAAAACTGTTTTTT; CDR3 protein: CAIKFRKSREKLFF
clone size: few; D gene: .; CDR3 length: 14; J gene: TRBJ1-1; V gene: TRBV19; CDR3 DNA: TGTGCCAGTAGTATAGGGTACATGAACACTGAAGCTTTCTTT; CDR3 protein: CASSIGYMNTEAFF
clone size: .; D gene: .; CDR3 length: 14; J gene: TRBJ1-4; V gene: TRBV7-2; CDR3 DNA: TGTGCCAGCAGCCCAGACAGTCTCGTGCATAAACTGTTTTTT; CDR3 protein: CASSPDSLVHKLFF
clone size: .; D gene: .; CDR3 length: 14; J gene: TRBJ2-7; V gene: TRBV7-2; CDR3 DNA: TGTGCCAGCAGCCCGTCGTGGGGGCCCTACGAGCAGTACTTC; CDR3 protein: CASSPSWGPYEQYF
clone size: .; D gene: .; CDR3 length: 11; J gene: TRBJ2-5; V gene: TRBV18; CDR3 DNA: TGTGCCAGCTCACCATCAGAGACCCAGTACTTC; CDR3 protein: CASSPSETQYF
clone size: .; D gene: .; CDR3 length: 14; J gene: TRBJ2-7; V gene: TRBV5-1; CDR3 DNA: TGCGCCAGCAGCTTGGATGCGACTCCGCGGGAGCAGTACTTC; CDR3 protein: CASSLDATPREQYF
clone size: .; D gene: .; CDR3 length: 13; J gene: TRBJ1-2; V gene: TRBV5-6; CDR3 DNA: TGTGCCAGCAGCTCAGGGATTAACTATGGCTACACCTTC; CDR3 protein: CASSSGINYGYTF
clone size: .; D gene: .; CDR3 length: 16; J gene: TRBJ2-3; V gene: TRBV13; CDR3 DNA: TGTGCCAGCAGCTTTAGCGGTGAAACTAGCACAGATACGCAGTATTTT; CDR3 protein: CASSFSGETSTDTQYF
clone size: .; D gene: .; CDR3 length: 14; J gene: TRBJ1-2; V gene: TRBV6-1; CDR3 DNA: TGTGCCAGCAGTGATACGGGGGCTCTCTATGGCTACACCTTC; CDR3 protein: CASSDTGALYGYTF
clone size: .; D gene: .; CDR3 length: 15; J gene: TRBJ1-2; V gene: TRBV7-9; CDR3 DNA: TGTGCCAGCAGGCCGGGGGGGAGACTGGCGCATGGCTACACCTTC; CDR3 protein: CASRPGGRLAHGYTF
clone size: few; D gene: TRBD2; CDR3 length: 15; J gene: TRBJ2-1; V gene: TRBV5-1; CDR3 DNA: TGCGCCACCAAAGACGGCGGGGGGCTTTACAATGAGCAGTTCTTC; CDR3 protein: CATKDGGGLYNEQFF
clone size: .; D gene: TRBD1; CDR3 length: 16; J gene: TRBJ1-2; V gene: TRBV6-5; CDR3 DNA: TGTGCCAGCAGTTACTCCTCGGGACAGGCGGCCTATGGCTACACCTTC; CDR3 protein: CASSYSSGQAAYGYTF
clone size: .; D gene: .; CDR3 length: 13; J gene: TRBJ1-2; V gene: TRBV5-6; CDR3 DNA: TGTGCCAGCAGCTCTGAAGCTAACTATGGCTACACCTTC; CDR3 protein: CASSSEANYGYTF
clone size: .; D gene: .; CDR3 length: 15; J gene: TRBJ1-1; V gene: TRBV5-1; CDR3 DNA: TGCGCCAGCAGCTTGGATTCCGGGTTGGGCACTGAAGCTTTCTTT; CDR3 protein: CASSLDSGLGTEAFF
clone size: .; D gene: .; CDR3 length: 11; J gene: TRBJ1-3; V gene: TRBV7-9; CDR3 DNA: TGTGCCAGCAGCTACGTAAACACCATATATTTT; CDR3 protein: CASSYVNTIYF
clone size: .; D gene: .; CDR3 length: 11; J gene: TRBJ1-2; V gene: TRBV4-2; CDR3 DNA: TGTGCCAGCAGCGGCGATTATGGCTACACCTTC; CDR3 protein: CASSGDYGYTF
clone size: .; D gene: TRBD1; CDR3 length: 15; J gene: TRBJ2-7; V gene: TRBV6-5; CDR3 DNA: TGTGCCAGCAGTTACAGGGGGACAGGGTCCTACGAGCAGTACTTC; CDR3 protein: CASSYRGTGSYEQYF
clone size: .; D gene: .; CDR3 length: 13; J gene: TRBJ1-2; V gene: TRBV6-5; CDR3 DNA: TGTGCCAGCACACAGGCTAGGGACTATGGCTACACCTTC; CDR3 protein: CASTQARDYGYTF
clone size: .; D gene: TRBD2; CDR3 length: 13; J gene: TRBJ2-7; V gene: TRBV6-6; CDR3 DNA: TGTGCCAGCAAAGGGACTAGCGGCTACGAGCAGTACTTC; CDR3 protein: CASKGTSGYEQYF
clone size: .; D gene: TRBD1; CDR3 length: 14; J gene: TRBJ2-7; V gene: TRBV7-2; CDR3 DNA: TGTGCCAGCAGCTTTCGACAGGGGGCTTTCGAGCAGTACTTC; CDR3 protein: CASSFRQGAFEQYF
clone size: .; D gene: TRBD1; CDR3 length: 14; J gene: TRBJ2-7; V gene: TRBV28; CDR3 DNA: TGTGCCAGCAGTTCCCCGGACAGGGACGGCGAGCAGTACTTC; CDR3 protein: CASSSPDRDGEQYF
clone size: .; D gene: TRBD1; CDR3 length: 17; J gene: TRBJ1-6; V gene: TRBV4-3; CDR3 DNA: TGCGCCAGCAGCCGATCGACAGGGGGCTCTTATAATTCACCCCTCCACTTT; CDR3 protein: CASSRSTGGSYNSPLHF
clone size: few; D gene: TRBD2; CDR3 length: 15; J gene: TRBJ2-1; V gene: TRBV5-1; CDR3 DNA: TGCCCCACAAAAGACGGCGGGGGGCTTTACAATGAGCAGTTCTTC; CDR3 protein: CPTKDGGGLYNEQFF
clone size: few; D gene: .; CDR3 length: 15; J gene: TRBJ2-4; V gene: TRBV6-1; CDR3 DNA: TGTGCCAGCAGTGAAGGGGCGGGCCAGGTGAACATTCAGTACTTC; CDR3 protein: CASSEGAGQVNIQYF
clone size: .; D gene: .; CDR3 length: 15; J gene: TRBJ2-5; V gene: TRBV7-9; CDR3 DNA: TGTGCCAGCAGTTTTATCAAGGCAGTCCACGTGACCCAGTACTTC; CDR3 protein: CASSFIKAVHVTQYF
clone size: .; D gene: .; CDR3 length: 12; J gene: TRBJ1-5; V gene: TRBV29-1; CDR3 DNA: TGCAGCGTTGGGAATGAAGGCCAGCCCCAGCATTTT; CDR3 protein: CSVGNEGQPQHF
clone size: .; D gene: TRBD2; CDR3 length: 15; J gene: TRBJ2-1; V gene: TRBV10-3; CDR3 DNA: TGTGCCATCAGTCCCCCTAGCGGGGGTTACAATGAGCAGTTCTTC; CDR3 protein: CAISPPSGGYNEQFF
clone size: .; D gene: TRBD1; CDR3 length: 16; J gene: TRBJ2-3; V gene: TRBV7-8; CDR3 DNA: TGTGCCAGCAGCCCCATGGGACAGACTAGCACAGATACGCAGTATTTT; CDR3 protein: CASSPMGQTSTDTQYF
clone size: few; D gene: .; CDR3 length: 14; J gene: TRBJ2-7; V gene: TRBV7-9; CDR3 DNA: TGTGCCAGCAGCTCAGGCACCGGTTCCTACGAGCAGTACTTC; CDR3 protein: CASSSGTGSYEQYF